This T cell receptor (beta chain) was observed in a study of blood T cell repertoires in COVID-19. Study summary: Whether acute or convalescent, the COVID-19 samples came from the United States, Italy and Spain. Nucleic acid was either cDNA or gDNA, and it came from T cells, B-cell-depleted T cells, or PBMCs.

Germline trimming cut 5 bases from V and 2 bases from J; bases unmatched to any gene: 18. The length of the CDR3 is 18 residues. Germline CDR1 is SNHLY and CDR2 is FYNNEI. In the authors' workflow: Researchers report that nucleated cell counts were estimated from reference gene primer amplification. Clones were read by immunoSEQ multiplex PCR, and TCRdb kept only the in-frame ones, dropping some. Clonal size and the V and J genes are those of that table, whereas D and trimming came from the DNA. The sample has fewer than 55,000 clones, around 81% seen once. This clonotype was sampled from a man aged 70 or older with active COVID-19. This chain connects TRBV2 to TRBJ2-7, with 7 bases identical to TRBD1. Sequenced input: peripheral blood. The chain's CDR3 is CASSIRTRLTGVTYEQYF. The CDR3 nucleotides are TGTGCCAGCAGTATCCGCACCAGATTAACAGGGGTTACCTACGAGCAGTACTTC. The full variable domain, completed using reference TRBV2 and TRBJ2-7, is EPEVTQTPSHQVTQMGQEVILRCVPISNHLYFYWYRQILGQKVEFLVSFYNNEISEKSEIFDDQFSVERPDGSNFTLKIRSTKLEDSAMYFCASSIRTRLTGVTYEQYFGPGTRLTVT.